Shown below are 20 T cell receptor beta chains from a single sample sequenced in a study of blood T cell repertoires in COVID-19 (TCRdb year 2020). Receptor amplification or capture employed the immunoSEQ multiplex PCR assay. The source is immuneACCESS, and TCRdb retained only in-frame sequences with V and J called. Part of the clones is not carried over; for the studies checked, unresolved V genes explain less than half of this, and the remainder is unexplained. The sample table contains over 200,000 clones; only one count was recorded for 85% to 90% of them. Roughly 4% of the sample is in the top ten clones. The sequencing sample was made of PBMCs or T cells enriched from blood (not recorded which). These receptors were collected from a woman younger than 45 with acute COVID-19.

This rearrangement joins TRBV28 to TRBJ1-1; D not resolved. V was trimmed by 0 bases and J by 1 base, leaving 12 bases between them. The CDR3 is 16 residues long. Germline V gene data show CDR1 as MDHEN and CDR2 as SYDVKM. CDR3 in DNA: TGTGCCAGCAGTTTATGGTCAGACACCAGGAACACTGAAGCTTTCTTT. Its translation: CASSLWSDTRNTEAFF.

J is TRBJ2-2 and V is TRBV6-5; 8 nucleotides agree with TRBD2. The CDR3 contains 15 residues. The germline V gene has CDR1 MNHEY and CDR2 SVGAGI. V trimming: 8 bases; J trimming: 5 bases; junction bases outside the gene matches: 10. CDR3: CASVGRGVLTGELFF. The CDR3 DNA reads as TGTGCCAGCGTCGGGAGGGGCGTTTTAACCGGGGAGCTGTTTTTT.

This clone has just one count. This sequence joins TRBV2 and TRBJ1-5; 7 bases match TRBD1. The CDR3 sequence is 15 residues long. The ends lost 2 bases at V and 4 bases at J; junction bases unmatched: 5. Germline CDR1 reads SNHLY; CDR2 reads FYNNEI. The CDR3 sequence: CASSEQGQPNQPQHF. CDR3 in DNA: TGTGCCAGCAGTGAACAGGGACAGCCTAATCAGCCCCAGCATTTT.

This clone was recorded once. CDR3 loop: CASSPIWEGANYGYTF. The CDR3 DNA is TGTGCCAGCAGTCCCATATGGGAGGGTGCTAACTATGGCTACACCTTC. The chain has TRBV27 and TRBJ1-2; D call uncertain. Trimming removed 5 bases from V and 0 bases from J, with 16 bases in between. Germline V gives CDR1 MNHEY, CDR2 SMNVEV (reference sequence). This CDR3 has 16 amino acids.

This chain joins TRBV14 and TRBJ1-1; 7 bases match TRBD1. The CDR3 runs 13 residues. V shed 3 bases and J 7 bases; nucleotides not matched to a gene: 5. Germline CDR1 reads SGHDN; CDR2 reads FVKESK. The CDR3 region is CASSQMGQLEAFF. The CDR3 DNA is TGTGCCAGCAGCCAGATGGGACAGCTTGAAGCTTTCTTT.

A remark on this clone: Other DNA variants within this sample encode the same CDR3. The CDR3 DNA reads as TGCGCCAGCAGCCAGCACAGGGACTACGAGCAGTACTTC. Protein product: CASSQHRDYEQYF. This chain joins TRBV4-3 and TRBJ2-7; possibly TRBD1 for D (6 bases). CDR3 length: 13 residues. Germline V gene lookup returns CDR1 LGHNA and CDR2 YSLEER. Trimming took 3 bases from V and 3 from J, leaving 9 bases between them.

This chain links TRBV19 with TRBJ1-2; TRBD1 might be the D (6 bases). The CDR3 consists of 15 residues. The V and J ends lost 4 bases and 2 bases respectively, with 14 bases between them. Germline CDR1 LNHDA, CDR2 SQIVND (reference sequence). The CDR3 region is CASSTPQGRNYGYTF. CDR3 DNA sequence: TGTGCCAGTAGTACCCCCCAGGGGCGGAACTATGGCTACACCTTC.

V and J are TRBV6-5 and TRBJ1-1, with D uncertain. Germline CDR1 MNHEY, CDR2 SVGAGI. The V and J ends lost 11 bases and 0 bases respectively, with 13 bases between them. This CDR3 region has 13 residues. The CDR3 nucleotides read TGTGCCGGTATTGGGAGGGTGAACACTGAAGCTTTCTTT. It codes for CAGIGRVNTEAFF.

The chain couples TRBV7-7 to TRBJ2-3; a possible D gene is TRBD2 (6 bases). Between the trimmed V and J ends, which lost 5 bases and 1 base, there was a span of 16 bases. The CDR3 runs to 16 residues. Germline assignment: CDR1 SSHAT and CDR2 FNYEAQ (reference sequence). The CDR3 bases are TGTGCCAGCAGCGACGCGCGGGACGGTGGCACAGATACGCAGTATTTT. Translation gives CASSDARDGGTDTQYF.

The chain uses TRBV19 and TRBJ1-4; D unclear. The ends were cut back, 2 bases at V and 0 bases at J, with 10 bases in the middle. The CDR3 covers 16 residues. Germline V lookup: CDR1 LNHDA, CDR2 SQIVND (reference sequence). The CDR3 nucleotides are TGTGCCAGTAGTATACTATTCGGTACAACTAATGAAAAACTGTTTTTT. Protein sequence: CASSILFGTTNEKLFF.

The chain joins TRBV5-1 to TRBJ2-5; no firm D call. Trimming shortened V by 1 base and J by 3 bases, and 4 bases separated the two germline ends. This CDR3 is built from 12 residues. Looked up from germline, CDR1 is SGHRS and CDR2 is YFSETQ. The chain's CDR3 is CASSLPKETQYF. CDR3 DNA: TGCGCCAGCAGCTTGCCCAAAGAGACCCAGTACTTC.

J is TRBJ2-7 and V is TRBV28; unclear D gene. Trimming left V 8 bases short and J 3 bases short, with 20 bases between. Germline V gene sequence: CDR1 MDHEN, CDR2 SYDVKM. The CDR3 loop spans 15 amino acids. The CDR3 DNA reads TGTGCCAGCGTTGGTCAAGCCGTACGCAACTACGAGCAGTACTTC. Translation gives CASVGQAVRNYEQYF.

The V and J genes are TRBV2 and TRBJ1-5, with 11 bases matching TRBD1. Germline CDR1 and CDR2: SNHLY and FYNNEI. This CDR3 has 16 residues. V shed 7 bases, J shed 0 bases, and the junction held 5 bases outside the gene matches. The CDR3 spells CASKDRGLVSNQPQHF. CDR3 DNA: TGTGCCAGCAAGGACAGGGGGCTGGTTAGCAATCAGCCCCAGCATTTT.

The CDR3 region is CASSLRGSNEQFF. In DNA form, the CDR3 reads TGTGCCAGCAGCTTGCGGGGGAGCAATGAGCAGTTCTTC. This chain uses TRBV5-4 with TRBJ2-1, with D possibly being TRBD2 (6 bases). The CDR3 contains 13 residues. Per the germline V gene, CDR1 is SGHNT and CDR2 is YYREEE (reference sequence). V lost 1 base to trimming and J lost 6 bases, with 8 bases between them.

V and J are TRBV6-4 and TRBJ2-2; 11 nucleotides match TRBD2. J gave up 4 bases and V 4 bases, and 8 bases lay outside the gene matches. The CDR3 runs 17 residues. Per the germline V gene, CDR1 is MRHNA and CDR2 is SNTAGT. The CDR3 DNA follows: TGTGCCAGCAGTGGAACGCTAGCGGGGGGAGTCACCGGGGAGCTGTTTTTT. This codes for CASSGTLAGGVTGELFF.

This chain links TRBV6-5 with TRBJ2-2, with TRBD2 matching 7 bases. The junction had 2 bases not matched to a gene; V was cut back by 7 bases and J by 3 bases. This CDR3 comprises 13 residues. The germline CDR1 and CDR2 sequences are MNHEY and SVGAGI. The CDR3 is CASNSGDTGELFF. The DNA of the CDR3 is TGTGCCAGCAACAGCGGGGACACCGGGGAGCTGTTTTTT.

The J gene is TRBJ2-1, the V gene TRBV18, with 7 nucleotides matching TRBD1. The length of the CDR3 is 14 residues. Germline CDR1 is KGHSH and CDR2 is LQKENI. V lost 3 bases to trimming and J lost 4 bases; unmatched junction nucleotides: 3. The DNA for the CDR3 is TGTGCCAGCTCACCTGAACAGGGGTACAATGAGCAGTTCTTC. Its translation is CASSPEQGYNEQFF.

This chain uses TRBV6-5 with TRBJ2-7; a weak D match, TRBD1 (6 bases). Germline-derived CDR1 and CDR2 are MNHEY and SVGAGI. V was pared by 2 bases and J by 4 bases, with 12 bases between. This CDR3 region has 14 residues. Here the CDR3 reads CASSYRGSLYEQYF. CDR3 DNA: TGTGCCAGCAGTTACAGGGGGTCCCTATACGAGCAGTACTTC.

As DNA, the CDR3 is TGTGCCACATTTGAAAGGACAGGGACTGGCTACACCTTC. It specifies CATFERTGTGYTF. V is TRBV28 and J is TRBJ1-2; 8 bases are shared with TRBD1. The V and J ends lost 10 bases and 7 bases, in that order; junction bases with no gene match: 11. From germline, CDR1 is MDHEN and CDR2 SYDVKM. CDR3 length equals 13 residues.

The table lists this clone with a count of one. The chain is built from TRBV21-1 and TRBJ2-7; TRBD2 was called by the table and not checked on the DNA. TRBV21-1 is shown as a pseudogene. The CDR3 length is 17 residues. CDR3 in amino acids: CASSKDRRQTFEYEQYF. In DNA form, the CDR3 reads TGTGCCAGCAGCAAAGATCGGCGGCAGACGTTTGAGTACGAGCAGTACTTC.